This T cell receptor (beta chain) emerged from a study of blood T cell repertoires in COVID-19. Study-wide background: The United States, Italy and Spain were the sources of the acute and convalescent COVID-19 samples.

Symptom resolution, clearance, or two negative PCRs marked the recovered donors of Cohort 3. Per the original methods: Counts of nucleated cells, estimated from reference gene primer amplification, were obtained. TCRdb's copy holds only in-frame clones and misses some; the assay was immunoSEQ multiplex PCR. That table furnishes V, J and clone size, whereas the DNA furnished D and trimming. The sample shows 390,000 or so clones, around 83% of them seen only once. The clonotype was recovered from a woman aged 45-65 years who had recovered from COVID-19. Source material: PBMCs or T cells enriched from blood (not recorded which).

The CDR3 loop is CASSLERVQTYEQYF. The CDR3 DNA is TGTGCCAGCAGCTTAGAGCGGGTGCAAACCTACGAGCAGTACTTC. V usage is TRBV11-2 and J usage is TRBJ2-7; D may be TRBD2 (5 bases). The CDR3 runs 15 residues. CDR1 is SGHAT, CDR2 FQNNGV, per germline. The V end lost 0 bases, the J end lost 2 bases, and 11 bases lay between the germline ends.